The 15 T cell receptor beta chains in this list originate from one sample, sequenced in a study of CD8+ T cells in alopecia areata. Described treatment: oral pan-JAK inhibitor, 5-10 mg twice daily. cDNA serving as the sequencing template came from extracted, reverse transcribed RNA. The method was immunoSEQ multiplex PCR; TCRdb's version includes in-frame clones alone and lacks a portion of them. This sample has about 94,000 clones; around 71% occur once, and the top ten carry about 18%. This specimen consisted of CD8+ T cells sorted from blood, obtained at week 44, from a patient treated with tofacitinib. All receptors come from a human donor with alopecia areata.

This clone was counted a few times. The genes are TRBV6-5 and TRBJ2-1; either TRBD1 or TRBD2 may fit D (6 bases each). CDR1 MNHEY and CDR2 SVGAGI come from the germline V gene. The CDR3 totals 14 residues. The V gene lost 7 bases and the J gene lost 8 bases, with 18 bases spanning the gap. CDR3 protein: CASTPGWGAYEQFF. The CDR3 region has the DNA TGTGCCAGCACCCCCGGATGGGGGGCCTATGAGCAGTTCTTC.

As to this clone: An end of the junction differs from the germline gene, which may be a read error. V gene TRBV5-6 combines with J gene TRBJ2-3, with D possibly called TRBD1 or TRBD2 (5 bases each). The germline V gene has CDR1 SGHDT and CDR2 YYEEEE. The CDR3 loop spans 9 amino acids. CDR3 DNA sequence: TGTGCCAGCAGTGAGGGGATAACTTTT. Translated, it gives CASSEGITF. Using reference TRBV5-6 and TRBJ2-3 for the parts outside the CDR3, the full variable domain is DAGVTQSPTHLIKTRGQQVTLRCSPKSGHDTVSWYQQALGQGPQFIFQYYEEEERQRGNFPDRFSGHQFPNYSSELNVNALLLGDSALYLCASSEGITFGPGTRLTVL.

The genes are TRBV5-1 and TRBJ1-1, with D possibly TRBD1 on 5 matching bases. Germline loops: CDR1 SGHRS, CDR2 YFSETQ. Trimming left V 0 bases short and J 3 bases short, with 15 bases between. This CDR3 spans 16 amino acids. Written as DNA, the CDR3 is TGCGCCAGCAGCTTGGGGGGACGGGGAGCGGACACTGAAGCTTTCTTT. Translating gives CASSLGGRGADTEAFF.

V and J are TRBV2 and TRBJ2-2; D is perhaps TRBD1 or TRBD2 (5 bases each). Per the germline V gene, CDR1 is SNHLY and CDR2 is FYNNEI. The length of the CDR3 is 14 residues. Trimming removed 3 bases at V and 11 bases at J, with 16 bases between. The DNA of the CDR3 is TGTGCCAGCAGTGAGCCGGTAGGGGAGACCGAGCTGTTTTTT. It codes for CASSEPVGETELFF.

Only one count was recorded for this clone. The CDR3 is CASSLSSGVLDEQFF. In DNA form, the CDR3 reads TGTGCCAGCAGCTTATCTAGCGGGGTATTAGATGAGCAGTTCTTC. The V and J genes are TRBV7-9 and TRBJ2-1, with TRBD2 matching over 9 bases. In germline, CDR1 is SEHNR, CDR2 FQNEAQ (reference sequence). Unmatched junction bases numbered 7, after V lost 2 bases and J lost 8 bases. This CDR3 has 15 amino acids.

The chain employs TRBV30 and TRBJ2-1; D not certain. The germline V gene has CDR1 GTSNPN and CDR2 SVGIG (reference sequence). CDR3 size: 17 residues. Deletions cut 2 bases from V and 9 bases from J, with 26 bases between. The CDR3 DNA sequence: TGTGCCTGGAGTTCACAGACTGATCGGACGGCATGGGGTGAGCAGTTCTTC. It codes for CAWSSQTDRTAWGEQFF.

The chain carries TRBV7-9 and TRBJ1-2, with a possible D match to TRBD1 (6 bases). The CDR3 runs to 16 residues. Trimming stripped 10 bases from V and 1 base from J, with 22 bases between. Germline CDR1 and CDR2: SEHNR and FQNEAQ (reference sequence). CDR3 in DNA: TGTGCCATCGACCCGGGAGAAACAGGGAGTAACTATGGCTACACCTTC. Translation gives CAIDPGETGSNYGYTF.

V gene TRBV6-4 combines with J gene TRBJ1-6, with D perhaps TRBD1 (5 bases). The CDR3 runs 15 residues. The germline V and J ends were trimmed by 1 base and 7 bases, with 11 bases remaining between them. Germline CDR1 MRHNA, CDR2 SNTAGT. The CDR3 bases are TGTGCCAGCAGTGACTTTAGGGACGGGAATTCACCCCTCCACTTT. It is translated as CASSDFRDGNSPLHF.

This sequence joins TRBV7-8 and TRBJ1-1; D possibly corresponds to TRBD1 (5 bases). The CDR3 is made up of 18 amino acids. Trimming pared 0 bases from V and 2 bases from J, leaving 19 bases between. The germline CDR1 and CDR2 sequences are SGHVS and FQNEAQ. This chain's CDR3 is CASSLARLIGAGNTEAFF. The CDR3 DNA reads as TGTGCCAGCAGCTTAGCGCGTTTAATTGGGGCAGGCAACACTGAAGCTTTCTTT.

J is TRBJ2-3 and V is TRBV6-1, with 8 bases matching TRBD2. The J segment lost 6 bases and the V segment lost 8 bases, leaving 7 bases of the junction unmatched. Germline V CDR1 and CDR2: MNHNS, SASEGT. The CDR3 covers 13 residues. For the CDR3, the DNA is TGTGCCAGCCGGTCGGGGGGGATGGATACGCAGTATTTT. This translates into CASRSGGMDTQYF.

This clone appeared a single time. The rearrangement links TRBV9 to TRBJ2-7, with D possibly TRBD2 on 6 matching bases. There are 15 residues in the CDR3. Germline CDR1 SGDLS, CDR2 YYNGEE. V was shortened by 3 bases and J by 6 bases, with 19 bases between the two germline ends. The CDR3 here is CASSGAGTGSGEQYF. CDR3 bases: TGTGCCAGCAGCGGCGCCGGGACTGGTTCTGGCGAGCAGTACTTC.

The rearrangement joins TRBV12-5 to TRBJ1-1; TRBD1 aligns across 11 bases. J was trimmed by 3 bases and V by 6 bases; bases with no gene match: 6. The CDR3 is made up of 15 amino acids. CDR1 is LGHNT, CDR2 FRNRAP, per germline. CDR3 sequence reads: CASGPGTGGDTEAFF. The DNA for the CDR3 is TGTGCTAGTGGACCCGGGACAGGGGGAGACACTGAAGCTTTCTTT.

The V and J genes are TRBV9 and TRBJ2-1; D gene ambiguous. V was pared by 4 bases and J by 7 bases, with 9 bases between. The CDR3 contains 12 residues. CDR1 is SGDLS and CDR2 is YYNGEE in the germline V gene. DNA for the CDR3: TGTGCCAGCAGCTTACCCGGTAATGAGCAGTTCTTC. As protein: CASSLPGNEQFF.

This clone was detected a few times. The DNA for the CDR3 is TGTGCCAGCAGCTTAACCGGGACAGACCGGGACGAGCAGTACTTC. Protein sequence: CASSLTGTDRDEQYF. J is TRBJ2-7 and V is TRBV7-9, with 7 bases aligning to TRBD1. CDR1 SEHNR and CDR2 FQNEAQ come from the germline V gene (reference sequence). With 2 bases clipped from V and 5 bases from J, the junction kept 9 bases outside the gene matches. CDR3 size: 15 residues.

The genes are TRBV2 and TRBJ2-1; tentatively, D is TRBD1 (7 bases). Germline V gives CDR1 SNHLY, CDR2 FYNNEI. The V end lost 8 bases, the J end lost 9 bases, and 20 bases lay between the germline ends. The CDR3 is 14 residues long. The CDR3 coding sequence is TGTGCCAGCTTAGGGGGCCTGGAGGGCATTGAGCAGTTCTTC. Translated: CASLGGLEGIEQFF.